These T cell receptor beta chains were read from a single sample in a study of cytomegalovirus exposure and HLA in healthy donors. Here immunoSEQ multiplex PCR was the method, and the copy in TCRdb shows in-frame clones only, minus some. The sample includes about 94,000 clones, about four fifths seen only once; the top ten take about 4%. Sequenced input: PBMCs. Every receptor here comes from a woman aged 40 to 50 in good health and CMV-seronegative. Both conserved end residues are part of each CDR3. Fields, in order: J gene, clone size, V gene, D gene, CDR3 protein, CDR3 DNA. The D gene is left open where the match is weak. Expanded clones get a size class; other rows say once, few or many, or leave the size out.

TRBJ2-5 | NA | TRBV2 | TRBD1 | CASTGEQGTQETQYF | TGTGCCAGCACGGGCGAACAGGGGACCCAAGAGACCCAGTACTTC
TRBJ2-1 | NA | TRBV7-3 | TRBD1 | CASSLDRGRVDEQFF | TGTGCCAGCAGCTTGGACAGGGGGCGGGTCGATGAGCAGTTCTTC
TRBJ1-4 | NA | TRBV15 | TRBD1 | CATSRTRTGGEKLFF | TGTGCCACCAGCAGGACCCGAACAGGGGGGGAAAAACTGTTTTTT
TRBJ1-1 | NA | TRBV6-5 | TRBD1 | CASTEQGRTEAFF | TGTGCCAGCACGGAACAGGGGAGGACTGAAGCTTTCTTT
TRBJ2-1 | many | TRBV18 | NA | CASSPRTRRYNEQFF | TGTGCCAGCTCACCACGGACTCGGAGGTACAATGAGCAGTTCTTC
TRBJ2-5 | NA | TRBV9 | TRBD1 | CASSVQGQSQETQYF | TGTGCCAGCAGCGTCCAGGGACAGTCCCAAGAGACCCAGTACTTC
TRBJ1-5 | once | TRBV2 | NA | CASSALQGENQPQHF | TGTGCCAGCAGTGCCCTACAGGGAGAAAATCAGCCCCAGCATTTT
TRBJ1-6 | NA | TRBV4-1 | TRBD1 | CASSQDTTGANSPLHF | TGCGCCAGCAGCCAAGATACGACAGGGGCTAATTCACCCCTCCACTTT
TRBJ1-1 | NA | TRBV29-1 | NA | CSVVDSDTEAFF | TGCAGCGTCGTCGACAGTGACACTGAAGCTTTCTTT
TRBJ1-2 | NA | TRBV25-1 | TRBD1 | CASSDRDRGNYGYTF | TGTGCCAGCAGTGACCGAGACAGGGGGAACTATGGCTACACCTTC
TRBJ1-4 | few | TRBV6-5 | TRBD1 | CASSDGQGWEKLFF | TGTGCCAGCAGTGACGGACAGGGTTGGGAAAAACTGTTTTTT
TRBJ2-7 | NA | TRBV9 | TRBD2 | CASSRSGGPSYEQYF | TGTGCCAGCAGCCGAAGCGGGGGGCCTTCCTACGAGCAGTACTTC
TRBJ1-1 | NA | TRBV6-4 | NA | CASRSDSVNTEAFF | TGTGCCAGCAGAAGCGACAGCGTGAACACTGAAGCTTTCTTT
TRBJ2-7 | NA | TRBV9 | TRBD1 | CASSAFGTGSYEQYF | TGTGCCAGCAGCGCCTTCGGGACAGGCTCCTACGAGCAGTACTTC